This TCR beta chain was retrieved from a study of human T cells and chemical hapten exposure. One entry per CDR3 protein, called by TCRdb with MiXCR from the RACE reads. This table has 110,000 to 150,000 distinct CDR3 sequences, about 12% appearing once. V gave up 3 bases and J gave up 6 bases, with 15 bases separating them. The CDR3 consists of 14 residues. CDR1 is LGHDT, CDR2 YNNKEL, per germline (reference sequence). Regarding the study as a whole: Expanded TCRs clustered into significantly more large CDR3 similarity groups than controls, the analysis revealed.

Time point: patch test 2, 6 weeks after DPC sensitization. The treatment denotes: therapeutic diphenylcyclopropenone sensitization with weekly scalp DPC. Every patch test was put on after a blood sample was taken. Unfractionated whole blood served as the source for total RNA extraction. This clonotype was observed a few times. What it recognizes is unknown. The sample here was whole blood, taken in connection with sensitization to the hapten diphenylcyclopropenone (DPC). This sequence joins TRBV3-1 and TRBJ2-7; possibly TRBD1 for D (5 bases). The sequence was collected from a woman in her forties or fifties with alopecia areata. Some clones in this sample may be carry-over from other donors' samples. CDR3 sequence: CASSHRHQGTEQYF. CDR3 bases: TGTGCCAGCAGCCACCGCCACCAGGGAACCGAGCAGTACTTC.